This T cell receptor beta chain was documented in a study of cytomegalovirus exposure and HLA in healthy donors. General study points: It was reported that TCR beta sequences correctly inferred the HLA-A and HLA-B alleles for most subjects.

In regard to this clone: Its antigen remains unknown.

The study ran its PCR with 60 Vbeta and 13 Jbeta primers. The assay was immunoSEQ multiplex PCR, and TCRdb's table has in-frame clones only and misses some. The sample shows more than 150,000 clones, around 81% of them seen only once. The sequence was obtained from a woman younger than 35 in good health and CMV-seropositive. The specimen was PBMCs.

CDR3 bases: TGCGCCAGCAGCTTGGGTCTTGTGCTGGCAGGCCTCTATGAGCAGTTCTTC. It yields the protein CASSLGLVLAGLYEQFF. V usage is TRBV5-1 and J usage is TRBJ2-1; no clear D gene. This CDR3 contains 17 residues. Trimming stripped 0 bases from V and 8 bases from J, with 21 bases between. Per germline, CDR1 SGHRS and CDR2 YFSETQ.